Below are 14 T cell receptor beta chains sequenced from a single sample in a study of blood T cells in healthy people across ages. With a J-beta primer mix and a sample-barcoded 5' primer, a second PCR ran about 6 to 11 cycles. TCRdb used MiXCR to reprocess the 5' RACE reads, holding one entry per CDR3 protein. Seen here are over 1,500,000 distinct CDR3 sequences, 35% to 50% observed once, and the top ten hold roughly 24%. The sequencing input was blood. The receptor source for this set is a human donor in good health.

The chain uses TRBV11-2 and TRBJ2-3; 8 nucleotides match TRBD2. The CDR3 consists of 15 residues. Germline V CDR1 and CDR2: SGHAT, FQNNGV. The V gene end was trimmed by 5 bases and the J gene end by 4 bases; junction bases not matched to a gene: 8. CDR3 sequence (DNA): TGTGCCAGCAGCACTCTAGCGGGTATCCCAGATACGCAGTATTTT. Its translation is CASSTLAGIPDTQYF.

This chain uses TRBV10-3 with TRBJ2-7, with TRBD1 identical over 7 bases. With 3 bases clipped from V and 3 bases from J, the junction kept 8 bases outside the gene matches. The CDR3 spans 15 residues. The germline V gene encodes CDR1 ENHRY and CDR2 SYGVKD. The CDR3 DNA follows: TGTGCCATCAGTGATCCTAATGGGACAGACTACGAGCAGTACTTC. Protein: CAISDPNGTDYEQYF.

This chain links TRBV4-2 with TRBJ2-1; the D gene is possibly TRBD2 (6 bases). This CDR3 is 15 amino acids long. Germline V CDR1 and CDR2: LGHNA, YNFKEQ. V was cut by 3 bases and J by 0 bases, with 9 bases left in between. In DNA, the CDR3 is TGTGCCAGCAGCCACGGCGGGGTCTCCTACAATGAGCAGTTCTTC. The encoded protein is CASSHGGVSYNEQFF.

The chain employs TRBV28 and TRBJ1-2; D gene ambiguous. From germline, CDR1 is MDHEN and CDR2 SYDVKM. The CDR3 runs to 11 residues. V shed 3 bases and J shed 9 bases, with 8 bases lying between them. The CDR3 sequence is CASSFGDSYTF. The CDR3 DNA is TGTGCCAGCAGTTTCGGGGATAGCTACACCTTC.

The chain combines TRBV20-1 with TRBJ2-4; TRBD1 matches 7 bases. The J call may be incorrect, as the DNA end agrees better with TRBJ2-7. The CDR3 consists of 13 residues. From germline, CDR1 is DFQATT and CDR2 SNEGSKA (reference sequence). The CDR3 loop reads CSAIDRESYEQYF. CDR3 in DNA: TGCAGTGCTATCGACAGGGAGTCCTACGAGCAGTACTTC.

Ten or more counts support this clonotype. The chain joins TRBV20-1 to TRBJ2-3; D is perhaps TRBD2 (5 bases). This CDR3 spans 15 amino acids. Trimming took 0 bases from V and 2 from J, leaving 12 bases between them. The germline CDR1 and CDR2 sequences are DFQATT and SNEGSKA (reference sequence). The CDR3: CSARDSRAITDTQYF. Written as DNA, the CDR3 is TGCAGTGCTAGAGATTCGCGGGCCATCACAGATACGCAGTATTTT.

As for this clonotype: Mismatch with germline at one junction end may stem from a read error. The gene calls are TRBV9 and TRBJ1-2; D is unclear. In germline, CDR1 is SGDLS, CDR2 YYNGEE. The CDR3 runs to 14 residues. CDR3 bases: TGTGCCAGCAGCGTAGCCAGTTCTAACTATTGCTACACCTTC. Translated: CASSVASSNYCYTF.

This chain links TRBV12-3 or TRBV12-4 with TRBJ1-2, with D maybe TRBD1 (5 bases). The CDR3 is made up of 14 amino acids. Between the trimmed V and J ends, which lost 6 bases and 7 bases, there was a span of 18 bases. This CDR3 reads CASSRRSGYSGYTF. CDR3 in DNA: TGTGCCAGCAGCCGTCGTTCAGGGTATAGTGGCTACACCTTC.

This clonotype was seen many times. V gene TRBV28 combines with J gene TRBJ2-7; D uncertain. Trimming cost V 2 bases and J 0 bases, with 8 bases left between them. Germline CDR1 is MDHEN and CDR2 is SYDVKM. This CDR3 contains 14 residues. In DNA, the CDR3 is TGTGCCAGCAGTTTACCCGGCGGCTCCTACGAGCAGTACTTC. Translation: CASSLPGGSYEQYF.

The DNA for the CDR3 is TGCAGCGTTGAAGAGGGGGCTAGCAATGAGCAGTTCTTC. It yields the protein CSVEEGASNEQFF. The chain links TRBV29-1 to TRBJ2-1, with a weak D call TRBD1 (6 bases). The CDR3 loop spans 13 amino acids. V lost 0 bases and J 6 bases, leaving 9 bases between the germline ends. Germline CDR1 is SQVTM and CDR2 is ANQGSEA.

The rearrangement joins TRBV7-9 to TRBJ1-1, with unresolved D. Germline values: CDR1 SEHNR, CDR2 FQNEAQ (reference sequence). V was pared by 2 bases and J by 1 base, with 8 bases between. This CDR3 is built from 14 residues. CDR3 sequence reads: CASSLYSQNTEAFF. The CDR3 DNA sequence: TGTGCCAGCAGCTTATATTCACAGAACACTGAAGCTTTCTTT.

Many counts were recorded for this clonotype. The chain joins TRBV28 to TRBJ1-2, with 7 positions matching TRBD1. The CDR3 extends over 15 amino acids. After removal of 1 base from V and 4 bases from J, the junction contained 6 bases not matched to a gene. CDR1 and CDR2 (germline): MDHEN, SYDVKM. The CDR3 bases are TGTGCCAGCAGTTTATCCACAGGGGCCTCCTATGGCTACACCTTC. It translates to CASSLSTGASYGYTF.

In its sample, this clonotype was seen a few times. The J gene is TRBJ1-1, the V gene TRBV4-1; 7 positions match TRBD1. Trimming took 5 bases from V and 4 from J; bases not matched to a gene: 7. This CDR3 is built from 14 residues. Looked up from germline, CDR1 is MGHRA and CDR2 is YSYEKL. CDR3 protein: CASSVRQGSTEAFF. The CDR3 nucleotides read TGCGCCAGCAGCGTACGACAGGGATCCACTGAAGCTTTCTTT.

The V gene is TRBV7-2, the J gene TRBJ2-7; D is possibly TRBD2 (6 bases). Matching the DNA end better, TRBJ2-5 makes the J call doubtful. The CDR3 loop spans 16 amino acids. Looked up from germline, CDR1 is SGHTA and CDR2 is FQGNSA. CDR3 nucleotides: TGTGCCAGCAGCTTAGCCTGGGGGAGCGGAGGGGAGACCCAGTACTTC. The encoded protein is CASSLAWGSGGETQYF.